The 28 T cell receptor beta chains reported below all come from one sample, sequenced in a study of blood T cell repertoires in COVID-19. Using immunoSEQ multiplex PCR, the repertoire was profiled, and TCRdb retains in-frame clones only, with some absent. Of 120,000 to 150,000 clones in the sample, around 79% were seen once. Sequencing was performed on peripheral blood. Receptor source: a man aged 55 to 70 with acute or convalescent COVID-19.

This sequence joins TRBV11-3 and TRBJ1-1; possible D gene TRBD1, 6 bases. The germline gives CDR1 SGHNT, CDR2 YENEEA. V shed 5 bases and J shed 4 bases, with 11 bases lying between them. The length of the CDR3 is 13 residues. The CDR3 nucleotides read TGTGCCAGCAGCCAAAACAGGGCCACTGAAGCTTTCTTT. The encoded protein is CASSQNRATEAFF.

The J gene is TRBJ2-1, the V gene TRBV2; TRBD2 matches 8 bases. Germline assignment: CDR1 SNHLY and CDR2 FYNNEI. Trimming cost V 3 bases and J 1 base; bases outside gene matches: 5. CDR3 length equals 16 residues. Here the CDR3 reads CASSDPGTRSYNEQFF. Written as DNA, the CDR3 is TGTGCCAGCAGTGATCCTGGGACTAGGTCCTACAATGAGCAGTTCTTC. The full variable domain, its missing parts supplied by reference TRBV2 and TRBJ2-1, is EPEVTQTPSHQVTQMGQEVILRCVPISNHLYFYWYRQILGQKVEFLVSFYNNEISEKSEIFDDQFSVERPDGSNFTLKIRSTKLEDSAMYFCASSDPGTRSYNEQFFGPGTRLTVL.

CDR3 DNA: TGTGCCACCAGTGATATCCAGGGAAGAAAACTGTTTTTT. It yields the protein CATSDIQGRKLFF. This chain connects TRBV24-1 to TRBJ1-4; possible D gene TRBD1, 5 bases. Germline V gene sequence: CDR1 KGHDR, CDR2 SFDVKD. The CDR3 contains 13 residues. Trimming pared 3 bases from V and 10 bases from J, leaving 11 bases between.

The chain joins TRBV4-2 to TRBJ2-5; 10 bases align to TRBD2. Germline trimming cut 1 base from V and 2 bases from J; bases unmatched to any gene: 10. Per the germline V gene, CDR1 is LGHNA and CDR2 is YNFKEQ. This CDR3 has 18 amino acids. The CDR3 bases are TGTGCCAGCAGCCAAGGAACCCTAGCGGGAGAGCTTCAAGAGACCCAGTACTTC. Translated: CASSQGTLAGELQETQYF.

The chain links TRBV28 to TRBJ1-4; D not resolved. The CDR3 extends over 15 amino acids. The V and J ends lost 5 bases and 4 bases respectively, with 14 bases between them. In germline, CDR1 is MDHEN, CDR2 SYDVKM. The CDR3 is CASSPLDGLNEKLFF. The DNA of the CDR3 is TGTGCCAGCAGTCCCCTGGACGGACTTAATGAAAAACTGTTTTTT.

The CDR3 DNA sequence: TGTGCCAGCAGAAGAGAGGTTAAGCCCCAGCATTTT. The encoded protein is CASRREVKPQHF. This rearrangement joins TRBV28 to TRBJ1-5, with D unclear. This CDR3 comprises 12 residues. The germline gives CDR1 MDHEN, CDR2 SYDVKM. The V and J ends lost 6 bases and 8 bases respectively, with 11 bases between them.

The rearrangement joins TRBV5-6 to TRBJ2-5; D gene uncertain. Trimming left V 0 bases short and J 5 bases short, with 5 bases between. Germline lookup yields CDR1 SGHDT and CDR2 YYEEEE. CDR3 length equals 12 residues. The CDR3: CASSLARETQYF. The CDR3 bases are TGTGCCAGCAGCTTGGCCAGGGAGACCCAGTACTTC.

This clone was observed a single time. The rearrangement joins TRBV18 to TRBJ2-5; 11 bases map to TRBD2. Germline-derived CDR1 and CDR2 are KGHSH and LQKENI. The CDR3 length is 16 residues. Germline trimming cut 2 bases from V and 3 bases from J; bases unmatched to any gene: 5. The CDR3 nucleotides are TGTGCCAGCTCACCATTCTCGACTAGCGGGGAAGAGACCCAGTACTTC. Translating gives CASSPFSTSGEETQYF.

This chain joins TRBV3-1 (or the pseudogene TRBV3-2) and TRBJ2-3; 9 positions match TRBD1. Per germline, CDR1 LGHDT and CDR2 YNNKEL (reference sequence). The J segment lost 2 bases and the V segment lost 8 bases, leaving 17 bases of the junction unmatched. CDR3 size: 18 residues. The CDR3 is CASSLRDREKKSTDTQYF. CDR3 sequence (DNA): TGTGCCAGCTCGCTCCGGGACAGGGAAAAAAAGTCCACAGATACGCAGTATTTT.

The chain joins TRBV9 to TRBJ1-6, with D possibly being TRBD1 (6 bases). This CDR3 region has 16 residues. Germline CDR1 reads SGDLS; CDR2 reads YYNGEE. V lost 3 bases and J lost 4, with 14 bases in between. CDR3 amino acids: CASSAEQGSYNSPLHF. DNA for the CDR3: TGTGCCAGCAGCGCCGAACAGGGTTCTTATAATTCACCCCTCCACTTT.

The chain is built from TRBV10-3 and TRBJ2-3, with D possibly TRBD2 on 6 matching bases. CDR1 and CDR2 from the germline V gene are ENHRY and SYGVKD. Trimming pared 8 bases from V and 4 bases from J, leaving 19 bases between. This CDR3 region has 15 residues. The CDR3 sequence: CAIVGGTGDADTQYF. The CDR3 DNA reads as TGTGCCATCGTAGGTGGGACGGGAGATGCAGATACGCAGTATTTT.

The chain links TRBV6-5 to TRBJ1-2; no clear D gene. The V gene's germline CDR1 is MNHEY and CDR2 SVGAGI. Trimming removed 2 bases at V and 7 bases at J, with 8 bases between. The CDR3 is 12 amino acids. In nucleotides, the CDR3 is TGTGCCAGCAGTTACGAGGGATTTGGCTACACCTTC. Its protein product is CASSYEGFGYTF.

The genes are TRBV7-8 and TRBJ1-3; no clear D. CDR1 and CDR2 (germline): SGHVS, FQNEAQ. This CDR3 spans 15 amino acids. The ends were cut back, 5 bases at V and 4 bases at J, with 15 bases in the middle. The CDR3 loop reads CASSRDGALGNTIYF. CDR3 bases: TGTGCCAGCAGCCGAGACGGAGCCCTGGGAAACACCATATATTTT. Full variable domain (outside the CDR3, taken from reference TRBV7-8 and TRBJ1-3): GAGVSQSPRYKVAKRGQDVALRCDPISGHVSLFWYQQALGQGPEFLTYFQNEAQLDKSGLPSDRFFAERPEGSVSTLKIQRTQQEDSAVYLCASSRDGALGNTIYFGEGSWLTVV.

The J gene is TRBJ1-1, the V gene TRBV7-2; 8 bases align to TRBD1. CDR1 is SGHTA and CDR2 is FQGNSA in the germline V gene. V gave up 10 bases and J gave up 1 base; unmatched junction bases: 5. The CDR3 totals 13 residues. The CDR3 is CANVGQGNTEAFF. In nucleotides, the CDR3 is TGTGCCAACGTAGGACAGGGGAACACTGAAGCTTTCTTT.

V is TRBV14 and J is TRBJ1-2; tentatively, D is TRBD1 (5 bases). The V gene lost 0 bases and the J gene lost 7 bases, with 18 bases spanning the gap. The CDR3 totals 16 residues. Germline V gene lookup returns CDR1 SGHDN and CDR2 FVKESK. The CDR3 DNA sequence: TGTGCCAGCAGCCAAGAAGTGGGCCCCTTCGGGGGTGGCTACACCTTC. Its protein is CASSQEVGPFGGGYTF.

CDR3 amino acids: CASSPSSQGFYGYTF. CDR3 in DNA: TGTGCCAGCTCACCATCTTCACAGGGTTTCTATGGCTACACCTTC. This rearrangement joins TRBV18 to TRBJ1-2, with D perhaps matching TRBD1 (6 bases). Trimming removed 2 bases at V and 4 bases at J, with 14 bases between. This CDR3 has 15 amino acids. Germline-derived CDR1 and CDR2 are KGHSH and LQKENI.

The J gene is TRBJ1-1, the V gene TRBV6-6, with D maybe TRBD1 (5 bases). CDR3 length equals 13 residues. The V gene lost 6 bases and the J gene lost 5 bases, with 13 bases spanning the gap. The germline CDR1 and CDR2 sequences are MNHNY and SVGAGI (reference sequence). The CDR3 reads CASRQGGGTEAFF. The CDR3 bases are TGTGCCAGCAGGCAGGGAGGAGGAACTGAAGCTTTCTTT.

The rearrangement links TRBV18 to TRBJ2-1; D ambiguous. This CDR3 has 16 amino acids. V lost 3 bases and J 0 bases, leaving 12 bases between the germline ends. CDR1 is KGHSH, CDR2 LQKENI, per germline. This chain's CDR3 is CASSPPDIYSYNEQFF. Written as DNA, the CDR3 is TGTGCCAGCTCACCCCCCGACATATACTCCTACAATGAGCAGTTCTTC.

The chain carries TRBV6-5 and TRBJ1-3; D unclear. This CDR3 has 14 residues. Looked up from germline, CDR1 is MNHEY and CDR2 is SVGAGI. Trimming left V 7 bases short and J 4 bases short, with 14 bases between. The CDR3 nucleotides are TGTGCCAGCACCCGCGACCGCGGGGGAAACACCATATATTTT. Protein: CASTRDRGGNTIYF.

The rearrangement links TRBV19 to TRBJ2-7, with D perhaps matching TRBD2 (6 bases). The CDR3 runs to 16 residues. Germline CDR1 LNHDA, CDR2 SQIVND (reference sequence). The V and J ends lost 6 bases and 0 bases respectively, with 18 bases between them. CDR3 DNA sequence: TGTGCCAGTAGCCCGAGGTCGCGGGGTCCCTCCTACGAGCAGTACTTC. As protein: CASSPRSRGPSYEQYF.

V is TRBV6-5 and J is TRBJ2-6, with D hard to call. Trimming removed 3 bases at V and 0 bases at J, with 9 bases between. The CDR3 has 16 amino acids. From germline, CDR1 is MNHEY and CDR2 SVGAGI. CDR3 amino acids: CASSYFPSSGANVLTF. The CDR3 nucleotides are TGTGCCAGCAGTTATTTCCCTTCCTCTGGGGCCAACGTCCTGACTTTC.

This clone came up once. The rearrangement uses TRBV5-1 and TRBJ2-7; 7 nucleotides agree with TRBD2. V dropped 3 bases and J dropped 7; count of bases not matched to a gene: 13. Germline V gives CDR1 SGHRS, CDR2 YFSETQ. This CDR3 spans 15 amino acids. In DNA form, the CDR3 reads TGCGCCAGCAGCTCTTCAAGAGGAGCGGGATTGGAGCAGTACTTC. Translating it yields CASSSSRGAGLEQYF.

The rearrangement joins TRBV4-2 to TRBJ1-2; D remains unclear. The CDR3 totals 16 residues. CDR1 is LGHNA, CDR2 YNFKEQ, per germline. V was trimmed by 1 base and J by 1 base, leaving 13 bases between them. For the CDR3, the DNA is TGTGCCAGCAGCCAAGGTGCAGGCGCAGATAACTATGGCTACACCTTC. Its protein product is CASSQGAGADNYGYTF.

The sample holds a few counts of this clone. This chain joins TRBV28 and TRBJ1-2, with D possibly matching TRBD1 (6 bases). Germline CDR1 and CDR2: MDHEN and SYDVKM. Trimming took off 6 bases at V and 0 bases at J, with 8 bases between the two ends. CDR3 length equals 13 residues. The DNA for the CDR3 is TGTGCCAGCAGGGACAGCACTAACTATGGCTACACCTTC. Its translation is CASRDSTNYGYTF.

This clone appeared once. The chain joins TRBV5-6 to TRBJ2-1; D is perhaps TRBD1 (5 bases). Germline V gives CDR1 SGHDT, CDR2 YYEEEE. The V end lost 0 bases, the J end lost 7 bases, and 11 bases lay between the germline ends. This CDR3 spans 14 amino acids. In DNA form, the CDR3 reads TGTGCCAGCAGCTTGGAGGGGAACGGAAATGAGCAGTTCTTC. As protein: CASSLEGNGNEQFF. Using reference TRBV5-6 and TRBJ2-1 for the parts outside the CDR3, the full variable domain is DAGVTQSPTHLIKTRGQQVTLRCSPKSGHDTVSWYQQALGQGPQFIFQYYEEEERQRGNFPDRFSGHQFPNYSSELNVNALLLGDSALYLCASSLEGNGNEQFFGPGTRLTVL.

The chain combines TRBV5-1 with TRBJ1-2, with D maybe TRBD1 (5 bases). CDR1 is SGHRS, CDR2 YFSETQ, per germline. With 4 bases removed from V and 5 bases from J, the gap between germline ends came to 18 bases. The CDR3 contains 15 residues. The CDR3 DNA follows: TGCGCCAGCAGCGCGGACACGGGGGTGGGATATGGCTACACCTTC. Protein product: CASSADTGVGYGYTF.

J is TRBJ2-3 and V is TRBV11-2, with 10 bases aligning to TRBD2. In germline, CDR1 is SGHAT, CDR2 FQNNGV. The CDR3 is 16 residues long. J lost 4 bases, V lost 1 base, and 5 bases had no gene match. CDR3 residues: CASSLGNLAGADTQYF. In nucleotides, the CDR3 is TGTGCCAGCAGCTTAGGAAACCTAGCGGGAGCAGATACGCAGTATTTT.

V and J are TRBV18 and TRBJ2-1; 13 nucleotides line up with TRBD2. Unmatched junction bases numbered 10, after V lost 3 bases and J lost 8 bases. The CDR3 sequence is 17 residues long. Germline V CDR1 and CDR2: KGHSH, LQKENI. CDR3 sequence reads: CASSPASGLAGVDEQFF. The DNA of the CDR3 is TGTGCCAGCTCACCCGCCTCTGGACTAGCGGGAGTGGATGAGCAGTTCTTC.